This T cell receptor (beta chain) was sequenced for a study of blood T cell repertoires in COVID-19. The assay was immunoSEQ multiplex PCR, and TCRdb's table has in-frame clones only and misses some. The sample consists of 150,000 to 200,000 clones, 86% of them appearing once. CDR1 is SGHTA, CDR2 FQGNSA, per germline. Trimming removed 5 bases at V and 8 bases at J, with 15 bases between. CDR3 size: 13 residues. The sequenced material came from peripheral blood. The TCR comes from a man aged 45-60 years with active or convalescent COVID-19. This chain connects TRBV7-2 to TRBJ1-1; D call uncertain. The CDR3 nucleotides read TGTGCCAGCAGCCCCTTACTAGGGTCCGAAGCTTTCTTT. Translating gives CASSPLLGSEAFF.